The TCR beta chain under discussion was sequenced for a study of control samples from healthy donors and cancer patients. Clones were sequenced by immunoSEQ multiplex PCR, and TCRdb holds only the in-frame ones, with some missing. The table includes over 150,000 clones, around 87% detected once. The J segment lost 2 bases and the V segment lost 2 bases, leaving 3 bases of the junction unmatched. CDR3 length: 15 amino acids. Looked up from germline, CDR1 is SSHAT and CDR2 is FNYEAQ (reference sequence). The clonotype originates from a woman between 45 and 60 years old in good health. The sequenced material came from blood. The chain links TRBV7-7 to TRBJ2-3; 8 bases are a match to TRBD2. CDR3 sequence: CASSLSAGDTDTQYF. The CDR3, as DNA: TGTGCCAGCAGCTTATCAGCGGGGGACACAGATACGCAGTATTTT.